One sample yielded the 9 T cell receptor beta chains listed below, sequenced in a study of read filtering for tumor transcriptome and immune sequencing. The library was built from around 0.4 ug RNA with molecular barcoded adaptors for alpha/delta and beta/gamma chains. One entry per CDR3 protein, called by TCRdb with MiXCR from the reads. The repertoire has about 46,000 distinct CDR3 sequences, less than 20% of them found once; the top ten carry 30% to 45%. Material: a population of CD138-negative cells sorted from bone marrow. These receptors came from a donor over 35 with multiple myeloma.

The sample holds a few counts of this clonotype. This chain connects TRBV6-2 or TRBV6-3 to TRBJ2-3; D not certain. Trimming pared 5 bases from V and 2 bases from J, leaving 8 bases between. Germline V gene sequence: CDR1 MNHEY, CDR2 SVGEGT. This CDR3 contains 13 residues. In DNA form, the CDR3 reads TGTGCCAGCAGTCACGACTCCACAGATACGCAGTATTTT. Translated, it gives CASSHDSTDTQYF.

This clonotype has ten or more counts. The genes are TRBV7-9 and TRBJ2-7; no firm D call. Germline V lookup: CDR1 SEHNR, CDR2 FQNEAQ (reference sequence). The CDR3 contains 14 residues. V gave up 5 bases and J gave up 2 bases, with 13 bases separating them. CDR3 coding DNA: TGTGCCAGCAGCCAATCGAACAGACCCTACGAGCAGTACTTC. Translated, it gives CASSQSNRPYEQYF.

This clonotype was seen a few times. A much larger clone differs from this one at a single base, so this may be a read error. This chain connects TRBV14 to TRBJ1-1; D gene ambiguous. The CDR3 sequence is 11 residues long. Germline CDR1 reads SGHDN; CDR2 reads FVKESK. The CDR3 sequence: CASSQVTEALF. The CDR3 DNA reads TGTGCCAGCAGCCAGGTGACTGAAGCTCTCTTT.

V usage is TRBV20-1 and J usage is TRBJ2-3; weak D call: TRBD2 (6 bases). The CDR3 has 15 amino acids. CDR1 DFQATT and CDR2 SNEGSKA come from the germline V gene (reference sequence). V was cut by 3 bases and J by 0 bases, with 13 bases left in between. CDR3 bases: TGCAGTGCTAGTTTTGCTGGGACTAGCACAGATACGCAGTATTTT. Translating gives CSASFAGTSTDTQYF.

With regard to this clonotype: This clone may be a read error of a much larger clone one base away. The V gene is TRBV6-5, the J gene TRBJ2-2, with unresolved D. This CDR3 region has 16 residues. CDR1 and CDR2 (germline): MNHEY, SVGAGI. The CDR3 loop reads CASCYRLPNSAGELFF. In DNA form, the CDR3 reads TGTGCCAGCTGTTACCGCCTCCCCAACAGTGCCGGGGAGCTGTTTTTT.

In its sample, this clonotype was seen many times. The rearrangement links TRBV28 to TRBJ1-1; D perhaps matches TRBD1 (6 bases). The CDR3 runs to 19 residues. Germline V CDR1 and CDR2: MDHEN, SYDVKM. Trimming removed 4 bases from V and 0 bases from J, with 24 bases in between. The CDR3 DNA follows: TGTGCCAGCAGTTCCTCCTCCCAAACAGGGCTAGGAATGAACACTGAAGCTTTCTTT. Encoded protein: CASSSSSQTGLGMNTEAFF. The full variable domain, rest sourced from reference TRBV28 and TRBJ1-1, is DVKVTQSSRYLVKRTGEKVFLECVQDMDHENMFWYRQDPGLGLRLIYFSYDVKMKEKGDIPEGYSVSREKKERFSLILESASTNQTSMYLCASSSSSQTGLGMNTEAFFGQGTRLTVV.

This clonotype has at least ten counts. The rearrangement uses TRBV5-1 and TRBJ2-1; D is undetermined. The V end lost 0 bases, the J end lost 8 bases, and 12 bases lay between the germline ends. Per germline, CDR1 SGHRS and CDR2 YFSETQ. The CDR3 loop spans 14 amino acids. CDR3: CASSLESQSDEQFF. As DNA, the CDR3 is TGCGCCAGCAGCTTGGAAAGCCAATCCGATGAGCAGTTCTTC.

This clonotype has a count of ten or more. The CDR3 DNA reads TGTGCCAGCAGGCCAGGGGTTGCTGTACAGACCCAGTACTTC. This translates into CASRPGVAVQTQYF. The rearrangement joins TRBV28 to TRBJ2-5, with D possibly being TRBD1 (6 bases). CDR3 length: 14 amino acids. Germline values: CDR1 MDHEN, CDR2 SYDVKM. Trimming pared 6 bases from V and 6 bases from J, leaving 17 bases between.

This clonotype was observed many times. V is TRBV20-1 and J is TRBJ2-2, with 10 bases aligning to TRBD1. CDR1 is DFQATT and CDR2 is SNEGSKA in the germline V gene (reference sequence). With V trimmed by 5 bases and J by 6 bases, 6 bases remained unmatched. This CDR3 has 14 amino acids. CDR3 sequence (DNA): TGCAGTGCTTCCGGGACAGGGGTACCCGGGGAGCTGTTTTTT. This encodes CSASGTGVPGELFF.